Listed below are T cell receptor beta chains from one sample, sequenced in a study of Ad26.COV2.S vaccination and SARS-CoV-2 variants. Profiling relied on immunoSEQ multiplex PCR, and the TCRdb table lists in-frame clones only, not all of them. The sample lists hundreds of thousands of clones; more than 85% were seen once. The specimen was peripheral blood, collected in a trial of Ad26.COV2.S vaccine versus placebo. These receptors originate from a person aged 18-65 years who received the Ad26.COV2.S COVID-19 vaccine or a placebo. The conserved cysteine and the conserved F or W are not part of the CDR3 here. Fields, in order: V gene, CDR3 protein.

TRBV7-2 ASSLVGSREQY
TRBV28 ALKGRGGYT
TRBV10-2 ASGEWTGSREKLF
TRBV2 ASSDYRTSGRGEGTGELF
TRBV27 ASSLSSLGTGLSDEQY
TRBV19 ASSSGGSEKLF
TRBV29-1 SVASGGETQY
TRBV10-1 ASSLQGTETQY
TRBV25-1 ASSEASGFSYNEQF
TRBV6-6 ASSYPQGDGYT
TRBV11-2 ASSPRKKTGRYTEAF
TRBV7-9 ASSLGEGPYEQY
TRBV18 ASSHQAGTRTSNTDTQY
TRBV6-5 ASSRDSNSPYEQY
TRBV30 AWTQPPSYEQY
TRBV27 ASSSGRTTGELF
TRBV6-1 ASSEPPGYEQY
TRBV5-1 ASSLDAGEDEKLF
TRBV20-1 SASTGTSVV
TRBV18 ASSSGQGANEKLF
TRBV3-1/TRBV3-2 GAGDLAKNIQY
TRBV9 ASSVSRYNSPLH
TRBV6-1 ASSERHRVAGNRTDTQY
TRBV10-3 AISNDRTSNQPQH
TRBV6-1 ASSPGRAYEQY
TRBV19 ASSMTGFGANVLT
TRBV5-1 ASSLASQNTEAF
TRBV27 ASSPLGNTEAF
TRBV5-6 ASSGLTGELF
TRBV7-3 ASSLRLAGGPTDTQY
TRBV24-1 ATSGAGEYEQY
TRBV29-1 SVLARPDSGQF